A selection of T cell receptor beta chains follows, all from one sample in a study of blood T cell repertoires in COVID-19. Here immunoSEQ multiplex PCR was the method, and the copy in TCRdb shows in-frame clones only, minus some. The data contain around 250,000 clones, approximately 90% of them seen just once; the ten biggest clones take up about 4%. Material: PBMCs or T cells enriched from blood (not recorded which). These receptors were obtained from a woman aged 25 to 45 with acute COVID-19. CDR3s include the opening cysteine and the closing phenylalanine or tryptophan. The D gene is left open where the match is weak. The size of a clone is reported for some rows only, either as once, few or many, or as a class for expanded clones.

CDR3aa | CDR3nt | d_gene | v_gene | abundance | j_gene
CASSFGRDNYGYTF | TGTGCCAGCAGTTTCGGGAGAGATAACTATGGCTACACCTTC | NA | TRBV28 | NA | TRBJ1-2
CASRPGFVQETQYF | TGCGCCAGCAGACCAGGGTTTGTCCAAGAGACCCAGTACTTC | NA | TRBV5-1 | NA | TRBJ2-5
CASSFSGARLTDTQYF | TGTGCCAGCAGTTTCTCAGGGGCGAGACTCACAGATACGCAGTATTTT | NA | TRBV7-3 | NA | TRBJ2-3
CASSPFRGEQYF | TGTGCCAGCAGCCCATTCAGGGGCGAGCAGTACTTC | NA | TRBV9 | NA | TRBJ2-7
CASSILGGPTNEKLFF | TGTGCCAGTAGTATTCTCGGGGGACCAACTAATGAAAAACTGTTTTTT | NA | TRBV19 | NA | TRBJ1-4
CASSLAGTDTQYF | TGTGCCAGCAGTTTAGCGGGCACAGATACGCAGTATTTT | NA | TRBV28 | NA | TRBJ2-3
CATSETGQGGPTDTQYF | TGTGCCACCAGTGAGACCGGACAGGGAGGACCCACGGATACGCAGTATTTT | TRBD1 | TRBV24-1 | NA | TRBJ2-3
CASKNPQVGNEKLFF | TGTGCCAGCAAAAACCCACAGGTGGGGAATGAAAAACTGTTTTTT | NA | TRBV28 | NA | TRBJ1-4
CAIGSGQGYTDTQYF | TGTGCCATCGGAAGTGGACAGGGGTACACAGATACGCAGTATTTT | TRBD1 | TRBV10-3 | NA | TRBJ2-3
CATSARQGRRATNEKLFF | TGTGCCACCAGCGCTAGACAGGGACGGAGAGCAACTAATGAAAAACTGTTTTTT | TRBD1 | TRBV15 | once | TRBJ1-4
CATSRDLSGIHYGYTF | TGTGCCACCAGCAGAGATTTATCAGGGATCCACTATGGCTACACCTTC | NA | TRBV15 | NA | TRBJ1-2
CSASSGPRGTDTQYF | TGCAGTGCCAGTAGCGGGCCACGAGGTACAGATACGCAGTATTTT | TRBD2 | TRBV20-1 | NA | TRBJ2-3
CASSLDRETEAFF | TGTGCCAGCAGCTTAGACAGGGAAACTGAAGCTTTCTTT | TRBD1 | TRBV7-3 | NA | TRBJ1-1
CASSGQGDTGELFF | TGTGCCAGCAGCGGACAGGGGGACACCGGGGAGCTGTTTTTT | TRBD1 | TRBV2 | NA | TRBJ2-2
CASSLSSGTSEEQYF | TGTGCCAGCAGCTTATCCTCCGGGACTAGCGAGGAGCAGTACTTC | TRBD2 | TRBV7-9 | few | TRBJ2-7
CASSSGLAGYLNEQFF | TGTGCCAGCAGCTCTGGACTAGCGGGATACCTCAATGAGCAGTTCTTC | TRBD2 | TRBV11-1 | NA | TRBJ2-1
CATRTPLAGPYEQYF | TGTGCCACCAGGACCCCACTAGCGGGGCCCTACGAGCAGTACTTC | TRBD2 | TRBV24-1 | few | TRBJ2-7
CASSRTSGNTDTQYF | TGTGCCAGCTCACGGACTAGCGGGAATACAGATACGCAGTATTTT | TRBD2 | TRBV18 | many | TRBJ2-3
CASKFDRAPSNNSPLHF | TGTGCCAGCAAATTTGACAGGGCCCCATCCAATAATTCACCCCTCCACTTT | TRBD1 | TRBV27 | NA | TRBJ1-6
CASSLALAGGAHEQYF | TGTGCCAGCAGCTTAGCCCTAGCGGGGGGAGCTCACGAGCAGTACTTC | TRBD2 | TRBV7-8 | NA | TRBJ2-7
CASSQEGDRQTEQFF | TGTGCCAGCAGCCAAGAGGGTGACAGGCAGACTGAGCAGTTCTTC | NA | TRBV3-1/TRBV3-2 | NA | TRBJ2-1
CATSGPGTARSGANVLTF | TGTGCCACCAGTGGTCCCGGGACAGCGCGCTCTGGGGCCAACGTCCTGACTTTC | TRBD1 | TRBV24-1 | NA | TRBJ2-6
CASRHRVRMTIDSNQPQHF | TGTGCCAGCCGTCACAGGGTGCGGATGACTATTGATAGCAATCAGCCCCAGCATTTT | NA | TRBV3-1/TRBV3-2 | NA | TRBJ1-5
CASSQGYRQPQHF | TGTGCCAGTAGCCAGGGATATCGTCAGCCCCAGCATTTT | NA | TRBV19 | NA | TRBJ1-5
CAISPGTALGTEAFF | TGTGCCATCAGCCCCGGGACAGCCCTCGGCACTGAAGCTTTCTTT | TRBD1 | TRBV10-3 | NA | TRBJ1-1
CASSLERDSGNTIYF | TGTGCCAGCAGCTTAGAGCGGGACTCTGGAAACACCATATATTTT | NA | TRBV7-6 | NA | TRBJ1-3
CASRGTGYPNTGELFF | TGTGCCAGCAGAGGCACAGGGTATCCCAACACCGGGGAGCTGTTTTTT | NA | TRBV3-1/TRBV3-2 | NA | TRBJ2-2